This is a list of T cell receptor beta chains from one sample in a study of cytomegalovirus exposure and HLA in healthy donors. TCRdb keeps only in-frame clones here, not all; method: immunoSEQ multiplex PCR. The table includes 50,000 to 80,000 clones, roughly 80% detected once. Sequenced material: PBMCs. The source is a male donor in good health and CMV-seropositive. CDR3s include the opening cysteine and the closing phenylalanine or tryptophan. The D gene is left open where the match is weak. Not all rows give a size; the values are once, few, many and, for expanded clones, a class.

cdr3_length j_call d_call v_call clone_size cdr3_nt cdr3_aa
13 TRBJ2-4 . TRBV6-5 . TGTGCCAGCAGCCCCAACAAGGGAGGCATTCAGTACTTC CASSPNKGGIQYF
13 TRBJ1-4 . TRBV4-3 . TGCGCCAGCAGCCAAGGCCGGGGTGAAAAACTGTTTTTT CASSQGRGEKLFF
11 TRBJ1-2 . TRBV19 . TGTGCCAGTAGTTTGAGGTCTGGCTACACCTTC CASSLRSGYTF
15 TRBJ2-5 TRBD2 TRBV7-2 . TGTGCCAGCAGCTTAGGAGCGGGGGAGGCAGAGACCCAGTACTTC CASSLGAGEAETQYF
13 TRBJ1-2 . TRBV30 . TGTGCCTGGAGTGGGGGCCCCACGTCGGGCTACACCTTC CAWSGGPTSGYTF
14 TRBJ2-5 TRBD1 TRBV5-1 . TGCGCCAGCAGCAGAAGACAGGGGTGGGAGACCCAGTACTTC CASSRRQGWETQYF
13 TRBJ1-2 TRBD1 TRBV28 once TGTGCCAGCAGCTTACAGGGGGCGAGGGGCTACACCTTC CASSLQGARGYTF
16 TRBJ2-2 TRBD1 TRBV7-9 . TGTGCCAGCAGCGAAGGGACAGGCTTTTACACCGGGGAGCTGTTTTTT CASSEGTGFYTGELFF
16 TRBJ2-1 TRBD2 TRBV10-3 . TGTGCCATCAGCGCAACTAGCGGGGGGCCGATCAATGAGCAGTTCTTC CAISATSGGPINEQFF
13 TRBJ2-7 TRBD1 TRBV7-2 . TGTGCCAGCAGCCCCTCAGGGGGCTACGAGCAGTACTTC CASSPSGGYEQYF
13 TRBJ1-2 TRBD1 TRBV5-1 . TGCGCCAGCAGCTTCGGGACAGGGGAGGGCTACACCTTC CASSFGTGEGYTF
14 TRBJ2-1 . TRBV27 . TGTGCCAGCAGCTATAGGGGTTCCCGGGATGAGCAGTTCTTC CASSYRGSRDEQFF
13 TRBJ2-1 . TRBV5-6 . TGTGCCAGCAGCTTGAGCCACCTCAATGAGCAGTTCTTC CASSLSHLNEQFF
16 TRBJ2-3 TRBD1 TRBV7-3 . TGTGCCAGCAGCGTAACAGGGGGCGTGAGGACAGATACGCAGTATTTT CASSVTGGVRTDTQYF
14 TRBJ2-5 . TRBV5-1 . TGCGCCAGCAGCTTGGCACAGGCCCAAGAGACCCAGTACTTC CASSLAQAQETQYF
15 TRBJ1-1 . TRBV28 . TGTGCCAGCAGTTTCGGAGACAGGAAAAACACTGAAGCTTTCTTT CASSFGDRKNTEAFF
13 TRBJ2-1 TRBD1 TRBV7-2 . TGTGCCAGCAGAAAAACAGGGGGCAATGAGCAGTTCTTC CASRKTGGNEQFF
13 TRBJ1-1 . TRBV6-1 . TGTGCCAGCAGTGTACAGGGACGGTCTGAAGCTTTCTTT CASSVQGRSEAFF
12 TRBJ2-3 . TRBV13 . TGTGCCAGCAGCTCGAGCACAGATACGCAGTATTTT CASSSSTDTQYF
12 TRBJ2-1 . TRBV7-2 . TGTGCCAGCAGCTTAGCTATCGGTGAGCAGTTCTTC CASSLAIGEQFF
16 TRBJ2-7 TRBD2 TRBV29-1 . TGCAGCGTTGAAAACTCTAGCGGGGGGGCATCCTACGAGCAGTACTTC CSVENSSGGASYEQYF
14 TRBJ1-2 . TRBV5-5 . TGTGCCAGCAGCTCCTTGGAGGGAATCTATGGCTACACCTTC CASSSLEGIYGYTF
15 TRBJ2-7 TRBD1 TRBV5-4 . TGTGCCAGCAGCCTACAGGGGGCGGTCATATACGAGCAGTACTTC CASSLQGAVIYEQYF
12 TRBJ2-7 . TRBV27 . TGTGCCAGCCGGGAGTCGAGCCTCGAGCAGTACTTC CASRESSLEQYF
13 TRBJ2-1 TRBD1 TRBV11-2 . TGTGCCAGCAGCCTCGAGGGGGCCGGCGAGCAGTTCTTC CASSLEGAGEQFF
12 TRBJ2-7 . TRBV6-1 . TGTGCCAGCAGTGAAGCGGGACTTTGGCAGTACTTC CASSEAGLWQYF
16 TRBJ1-2 . TRBV30 . TGTGCCTGGATTAGGGGAGGGCCCGAATTGAATCGTGGCTACACCTTC CAWIRGGPELNRGYTF
13 TRBJ1-3 . TRBV7-8 . TGTGCCAGCAGCACCTCCTCCCAGTACACCATATATTTT CASSTSSQYTIYF
18 TRBJ1-3 . TRBV12-5 . TGTGCTAGTGGTTCGGGATTGGCCGGGGACTACTCTGGAAACACCATATATTTT CASGSGLAGDYSGNTIYF